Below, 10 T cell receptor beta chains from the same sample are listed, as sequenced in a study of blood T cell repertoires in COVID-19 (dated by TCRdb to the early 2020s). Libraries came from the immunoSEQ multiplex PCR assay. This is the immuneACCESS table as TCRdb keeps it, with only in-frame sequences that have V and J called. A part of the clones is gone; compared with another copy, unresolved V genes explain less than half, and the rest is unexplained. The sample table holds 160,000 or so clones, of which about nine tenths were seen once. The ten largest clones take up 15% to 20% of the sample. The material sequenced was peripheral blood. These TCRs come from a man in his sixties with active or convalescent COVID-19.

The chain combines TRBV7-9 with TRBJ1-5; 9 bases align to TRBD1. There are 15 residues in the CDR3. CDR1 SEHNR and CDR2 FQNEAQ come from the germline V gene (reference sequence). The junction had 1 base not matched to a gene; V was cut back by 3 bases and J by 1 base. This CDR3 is CASSFGTGSNQPQHF. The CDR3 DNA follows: TGTGCCAGCAGCTTTGGGACAGGGAGCAATCAGCCCCAGCATTTT.

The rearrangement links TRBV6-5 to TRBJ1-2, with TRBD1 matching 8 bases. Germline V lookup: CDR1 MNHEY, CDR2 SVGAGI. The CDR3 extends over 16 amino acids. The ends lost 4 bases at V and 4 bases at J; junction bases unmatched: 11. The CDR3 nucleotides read TGTGCCAGCAGTTCTGCTTTGGACAGGGTCGGCTATGGCTACACCTTC. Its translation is CASSSALDRVGYGYTF.

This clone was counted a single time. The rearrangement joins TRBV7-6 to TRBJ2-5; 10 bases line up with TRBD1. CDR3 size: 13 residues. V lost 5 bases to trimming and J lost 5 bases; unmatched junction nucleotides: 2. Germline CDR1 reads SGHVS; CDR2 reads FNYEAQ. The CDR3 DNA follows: TGTGCCAGCAGCCCGGGACAGGGGGAGACCCAGTACTTC. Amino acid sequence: CASSPGQGETQYF.

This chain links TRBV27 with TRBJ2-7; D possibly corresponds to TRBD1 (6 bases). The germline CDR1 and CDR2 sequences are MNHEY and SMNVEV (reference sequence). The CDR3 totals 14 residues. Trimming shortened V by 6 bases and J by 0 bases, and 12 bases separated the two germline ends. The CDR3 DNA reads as TGTGCCAGCAGGATCCGGGACAACTCCTACGAGCAGTACTTC. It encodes CASRIRDNSYEQYF.

CDR3 loop: CATSRDRDSRPYEKLFF. CDR3 nucleotides: TGTGCCACCAGCAGAGATCGGGACTCCCGGCCGTATGAAAAACTGTTTTTT. This sequence joins TRBV15 and TRBJ1-4; a weak D match, TRBD1 (5 bases). The CDR3 is 17 amino acids. Trimming cost V 0 bases and J 6 bases, with 17 bases left between them. The germline V gene has CDR1 LNHNV and CDR2 YYDKDF (reference sequence).

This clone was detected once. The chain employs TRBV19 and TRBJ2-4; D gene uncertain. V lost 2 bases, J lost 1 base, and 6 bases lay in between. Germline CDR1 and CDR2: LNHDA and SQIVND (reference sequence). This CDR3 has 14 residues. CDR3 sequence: CASSIPQAKNIQYF. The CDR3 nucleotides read TGTGCCAGTAGTATACCCCAGGCCAAAAACATTCAGTACTTC. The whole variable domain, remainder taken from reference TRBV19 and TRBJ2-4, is DGGITQSPKYLFRKEGQNVTLSCEQNLNHDAMYWYRQDPGQGLRLIYYSQIVNDFQKGDIAEGYSVSREKKESFPLTVTSAQKNPTAFYLCASSIPQAKNIQYFGAGTRLSVL.

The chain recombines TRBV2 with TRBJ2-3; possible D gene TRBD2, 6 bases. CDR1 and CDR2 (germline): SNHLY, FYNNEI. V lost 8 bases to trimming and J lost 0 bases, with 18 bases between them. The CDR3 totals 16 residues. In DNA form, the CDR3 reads TGTGCCAGCCGGTTAGAAGCGGGTCCTAGCACAGATACGCAGTATTTT. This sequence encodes CASRLEAGPSTDTQYF.

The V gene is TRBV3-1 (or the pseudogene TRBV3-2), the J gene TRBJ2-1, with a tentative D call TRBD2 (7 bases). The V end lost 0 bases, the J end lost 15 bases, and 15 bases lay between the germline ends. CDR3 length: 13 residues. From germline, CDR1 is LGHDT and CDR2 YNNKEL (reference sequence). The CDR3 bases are TGTGCCAGCAGCCAAGAGGATTTGGCGGGGGCGTTCTTC. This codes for CASSQEDLAGAFF.

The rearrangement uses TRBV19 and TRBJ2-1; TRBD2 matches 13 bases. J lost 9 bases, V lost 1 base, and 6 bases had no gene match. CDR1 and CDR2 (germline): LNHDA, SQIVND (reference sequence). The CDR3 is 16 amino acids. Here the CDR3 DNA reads TGTGCCAGTAGTATAGGGACTAGCGGGAGTACGGTTGAGCAGTTCTTC. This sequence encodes CASSIGTSGSTVEQFF.

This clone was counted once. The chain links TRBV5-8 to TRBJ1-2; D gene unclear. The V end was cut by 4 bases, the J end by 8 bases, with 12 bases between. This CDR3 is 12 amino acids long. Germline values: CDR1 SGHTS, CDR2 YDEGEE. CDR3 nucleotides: TGTGCCAGCAGCCCCCGTGTTCCCGGCTACACCTTC. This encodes CASSPRVPGYTF.